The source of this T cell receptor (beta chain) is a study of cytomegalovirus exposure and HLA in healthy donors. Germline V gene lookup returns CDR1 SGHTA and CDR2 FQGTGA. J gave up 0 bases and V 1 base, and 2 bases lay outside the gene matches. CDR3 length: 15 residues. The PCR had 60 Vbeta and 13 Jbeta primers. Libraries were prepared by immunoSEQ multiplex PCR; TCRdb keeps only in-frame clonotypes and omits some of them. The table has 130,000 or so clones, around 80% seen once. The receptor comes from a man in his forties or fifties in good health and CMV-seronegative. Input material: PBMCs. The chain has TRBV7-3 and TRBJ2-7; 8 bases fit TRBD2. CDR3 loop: CASSLIAGSSYEQYF. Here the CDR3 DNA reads TGTGCCAGCAGCTTAATAGCGGGGAGCTCCTACGAGCAGTACTTC.